Sequencing of this T cell receptor (beta chain) was carried out in a study of technical replicates of blood from a few donors. The assay was immunoSEQ multiplex PCR, and TCRdb's table has in-frame clones only and misses some. Among 60,000 or so clones listed, 97% were seen once. The CDR3 is made up of 15 amino acids. Germline trimming cut 5 bases from V and 4 bases from J; bases unmatched to any gene: 3. Germline V gene data show CDR1 as SGHVS and CDR2 as FNYEAQ. The genes are TRBV7-6 and TRBJ2-3; TRBD2 aligns across 13 bases. This receptor was obtained from a human donor in good health. The source material was T cells isolated from PBMCs. CDR3 in amino acids: CASSRTSGSADTQYF. In DNA, the CDR3 is TGTGCCAGCAGCCGGACTAGCGGGAGCGCAGATACGCAGTATTTT. The full variable domain, with the rest looked up from reference TRBV7-6 and TRBJ2-3, is GAGVSQSPRYKVTKRGQDVALRCDPISGHVSLYWYRQALGQGPEFLTYFNYEAQQDKSGLPNDRFSAERPEGSISTLTIQRTEQRDSAMYRCASSRTSGSADTQYFGPGTRLTVL.